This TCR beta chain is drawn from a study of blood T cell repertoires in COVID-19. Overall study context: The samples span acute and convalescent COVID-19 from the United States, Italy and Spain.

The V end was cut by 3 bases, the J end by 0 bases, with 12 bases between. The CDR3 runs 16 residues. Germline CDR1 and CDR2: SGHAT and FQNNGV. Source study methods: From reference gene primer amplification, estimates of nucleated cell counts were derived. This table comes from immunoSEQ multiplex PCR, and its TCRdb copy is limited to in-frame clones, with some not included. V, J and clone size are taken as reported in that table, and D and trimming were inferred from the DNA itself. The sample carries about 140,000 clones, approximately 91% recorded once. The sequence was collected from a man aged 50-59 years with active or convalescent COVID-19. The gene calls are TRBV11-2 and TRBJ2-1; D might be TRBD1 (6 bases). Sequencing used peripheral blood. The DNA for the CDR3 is TGTGCCAGCAGCTTCAGACAGGACCGCTCCTACAATGAGCAGTTCTTC. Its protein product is CASSFRQDRSYNEQFF.